This T cell receptor (beta chain) originates from a study of cytomegalovirus exposure and HLA in healthy donors. Study-level points and caveats: A few CMV-associated chains were confirmed in vitro to be specific for CMV antigens. Most TCR sequences showed up rarely, but some public TCRs showed up in many donors.

Produced via immunoSEQ multiplex PCR; TCRdb's table is partial and in-frame only. The sample includes under 200,000 clones, more than 80% of them seen just once. Of note for this clone: The antigen is not known.

The donors belonged to the approximately 120-subject validation cohort, separate from the roughly 650-subject first cohort. V lost 7 bases and J lost 2, with 9 bases in between. The CDR3 runs 13 residues. Germline CDR1 and CDR2: WNHNN and SYGVQD (reference sequence). Material: PBMCs. The sequence was collected from a young woman in good health and CMV-seropositive. The chain links TRBV10-1 to TRBJ1-5; TRBD1 might be the D (6 bases). The CDR3 loop reads CASTRQGNQPQHF. CDR3 nucleotide sequence: TGCGCCAGCACTCGACAGGGCAATCAGCCCCAGCATTTT.